This passage covers 10 T cell receptor beta chains from one sample sequenced in a study of blood T cell repertoires in COVID-19. This table comes from immunoSEQ multiplex PCR, and its TCRdb copy is limited to in-frame clones, with some not included. The table shows some 120,000 clones, with 75% to 90% occurring only once. Material: peripheral blood. All receptors come from a woman in her seventies with acute or convalescent COVID-19.

The V and J genes are TRBV6-6 and TRBJ2-2; 9 bases agree with TRBD2. Germline trimming cut 6 bases from V and 5 bases from J; bases unmatched to any gene: 10. The CDR3 has 16 amino acids. Germline-derived CDR1 and CDR2 are MNHNY and SVGAGI (reference sequence). CDR3 loop: CASSVSGRRGTGELFF. Written as DNA, the CDR3 is TGTGCCAGCAGCGTCAGCGGGAGGAGGGGGACCGGGGAGCTGTTTTTT.

The V call is TRBV19, the J call TRBJ1-1; D is ambiguous. The CDR3 is 13 amino acids. Trimming left V 0 bases short and J 11 bases short, with 13 bases between. From germline, CDR1 is LNHDA and CDR2 SQIVND (reference sequence). The CDR3 protein is CASSIEVRGKAFF. The CDR3, as DNA: TGTGCCAGTAGTATAGAGGTAAGAGGAAAGGCTTTCTTT. The entire variable domain, with the rest obtained from reference TRBV19 and TRBJ1-1, is as follows: DGGITQSPKYLFRKEGQNVTLSCEQNLNHDAMYWYRQDPGQGLRLIYYSQIVNDFQKGDIAEGYSVSREKKESFPLTVTSAQKNPTAFYLCASSIEVRGKAFFGQGTRLTVV.

This clone occurred a few times. The chain joins TRBV3-1 (or the pseudogene TRBV3-2) to TRBJ1-3; possible D gene TRBD1, 6 bases. Trimming left V 2 bases short and J 4 bases short, with 12 bases between. This CDR3 has 15 amino acids. Germline CDR1 is LGHDT and CDR2 is YNNKEL (reference sequence). The CDR3, as DNA: TGTGCCAGCAGCCAACCCCCGGGACAAGGAAACACCATATATTTT. This translates into CASSQPPGQGNTIYF.

The chain carries TRBV6-1 and TRBJ2-5, with a possible D match to TRBD2 (5 bases). The germline CDR1 and CDR2 sequences are MNHNS and SASEGT. Deletions cut 2 bases from V and 2 bases from J, with 6 bases between. The CDR3 contains 13 residues. The CDR3 DNA sequence: TGTGCCAGCAGTGAAACGGGACAAGAGACCCAGTACTTC. Translation gives CASSETGQETQYF.

The CDR3 region is CASSPFSSDQPQHF. The CDR3 DNA sequence: TGTGCCAGCTCACCTTTCTCTTCTGATCAGCCCCAGCATTTT. The genes are TRBV18 and TRBJ1-5; D gene unclear. Looked up from germline, CDR1 is KGHSH and CDR2 is LQKENI. CDR3 length: 14 amino acids. Trimming cost V 3 bases and J 5 bases, with 11 bases left between them.

In regard to this clone: At one end, the junction sequence differs from germline, possibly due to a read error. The rearrangement links TRBV5-1 to TRBJ1-2, with 7 bases lining up with TRBD1. Per germline, CDR1 SGHRS and CDR2 YFSETQ. CDR3 size: 15 residues. This CDR3 is CASSPRQGGGYVYTF. The CDR3 bases are TGCGCCAGCAGCCCCCGACAGGGAGGAGGATATGTCTACACCTTC.

The chain is built from TRBV4-2 and TRBJ2-5; possible D gene TRBD2, 5 bases. V dropped 1 base and J dropped 2 bases, with 8 bases sitting between them. CDR3 length equals 14 residues. The germline V gene encodes CDR1 LGHNA and CDR2 YNFKEQ. The CDR3 nucleotides are TGTGCCAGCAGCCAAGTAAGCGGACAAGAGACCCAGTACTTC. Translated, it gives CASSQVSGQETQYF.

The chain links TRBV6-4 to TRBJ2-1; D remains unclear. The CDR3 totals 16 residues. The germline V gene encodes CDR1 MRHNA and CDR2 SNTAGT. Trimming pared 2 bases from V and 3 bases from J, leaving 14 bases between. The CDR3 region has the DNA TGTGCCAGCAGTGACCAACCTATTTCTTACTACAATGAGCAGTTCTTC. Residues: CASSDQPISYYNEQFF.

The chain joins TRBV13 to TRBJ2-5; TRBD2 aligns across 8 bases. There are 16 residues in the CDR3. Germline lookup yields CDR1 PRHDT and CDR2 FYEKMQ (reference sequence). V shed 5 bases and J 2 bases; nucleotides not matched to a gene: 10. Written as DNA, the CDR3 is TGTGCCAGCAGCCGAGGGGGACTAGGGGGACAAGAGACCCAGTACTTC. Translated: CASSRGGLGGQETQYF. Drawing the rest from reference TRBV13 and TRBJ2-5, the complete variable domain is AAGVIQSPRHLIKEKRETATLKCYPIPRHDTVYWYQQGPGQDPQFLISFYEKMQSDKGSIPDRFSAQQFSDYHSELNMSSLELGDSALYFCASSRGGLGGQETQYFGPGTRLLVL.

This chain links TRBV5-6 with TRBJ2-2, with D possibly matching TRBD1 (5 bases). Trimming left V 4 bases short and J 5 bases short, with 18 bases between. From germline, CDR1 is SGHDT and CDR2 YYEEEE. The CDR3 consists of 16 residues. CDR3 DNA: TGTGCCAGCAGCCCAGGGCAGTCATACGCAACCGGGGAGCTGTTTTTT. This gives the protein CASSPGQSYATGELFF.